This T cell receptor (beta chain) came from a study of blood T cell repertoires in COVID-19. Study as a whole: From T cells, B-cell-depleted T cells, or PBMCs came the material, which was cDNA or gDNA.

The Seattle site enrolled patients during active infection and followed them longitudinally. Authors' data handling: Quantification of nucleated cells was approximated via reference gene primer amplification. Measured with immunoSEQ multiplex PCR; TCRdb has only the in-frame clones, and not every one. V and J calls plus clone size are reproduced from that table; the DNA served to infer D and trimming. The table shows hundreds of thousands of clones, with nearly 90% occurring only once. This sequence originates from a woman between 25 and 40 years old with COVID-19, enrolled during active disease. Sequenced: peripheral blood.

The CDR3 loop is CASSQELLAGGNEQFF. CDR3 DNA: TGTGCCAGCAGCCAAGAATTGCTAGCGGGGGGGAATGAGCAGTTCTTC. The chain recombines TRBV3-1 (or the pseudogene TRBV3-2) with TRBJ2-1; 12 positions agree with TRBD2. The CDR3 has 16 amino acids. J lost 7 bases, V lost 0 bases, and 4 bases had no gene match. Germline V CDR1 and CDR2: LGHDT, YNNKEL (reference sequence).